Sequencing of this T cell receptor beta chain was carried out in a study of shared clonotypes between healthy human individuals (dated by TCRdb to about 2020). In terms of the full investigation: Two women and a few men aged 18 to 49 years were included in the cohort. Each donor's leukapheresis produced roughly between roughly 0.85 and 9.5 billion PBMCs. For each donor, three plates each were used for CD4 naive and CD4 memory, two plates were used for CD8 naive, and one plate was used for CD8 memory. To increase sequencing depth and limit assay-specific biases, TCR repertoire library preparation and sequencing were carried out by different laboratories using diverse techniques. To estimate repertoire size and how much clonotype sharing occurs between individuals, the study deeply sequenced the blood TCR repertoires of roughly 5 healthy adults. Overall results and qualifications from the work: Pairwise subsampling led to the expectation that sequencing depth would affect the degree of clonotype sharing among donors. Rarefaction of sorted-subset datasets indicated incomplete sequencing despite the large sequencing depth. Compared with non-shared clonotypes, clonotypes shared by all four sorted-subset donors had higher generation probabilities. Naive subsets generally had larger estimated clonotype richness than memory subsets. Only blood was sampled, and tissue TCR repertoires likely differ from those in blood. Sharing across a few donors was observed for about 5% of naive CD4, 3.5% of naive CD8, about 2.5% of memory CD4, and about 0.4% of memory CD8 clonotypes. Because the study included a small number of donors, the genetic and exposure-history diversity represented was limited.

Using the deep immunoSEQ assay, multiplex PCR amplified TCR CDR3 regions from genomic DNA. For each cell subset, the extracted genomic DNA was distributed evenly across all wells of several immunoSEQ 96-well plates, and each plate served as one replicate. For sorted subsets, around 0.2 ug genomic DNA, equal to about 30,000 T cell genomes, was loaded into each replicate PCR. Purified libraries were quantified with a Qubit 3.0 fluorometer, sized on a Bioanalyzer 2100, and re-quantified with the KAPA Library Quantification kit. Every immunoSEQ 96-well plate was sequenced on a separate single-read 150-cycle Illumina NextSeq 550 flow cell. Per the authors' processing: The immunoSEQ output contained only junctional sequences without quality scores, so filtering could not match that applied to full-length reads. To assign V/J genes and CDR3, sequences were annotated against IMGT germline references using PyIR, a Python wrapper for IgBLAST v1.9. Reads were filtered out if the reads had weak V/J assignments (E-value above 1e-6), no CDR3, stop codons, out-of-frame junctions, or ambiguous translated residues. V3J clonotypes were defined as sequences sharing an identical inferred V gene, J gene, and CDR3 amino acid sequence. Percentage overlap between repertoires was calculated by dividing the number of shared unique clonotypes by the size of the smaller repertoire. Richness of each repertoire was evaluated using RTK rarefaction, the Chao1 estimator, and Recon v2.1 estimates of unobserved clonotypes. Generation probabilities were computed with OLGA for all TCRbeta clonotypes obtained by the gDNA method from several donors. Drawn from immuneACCESS, this table holds only the in-frame rearrangements with V and J called that TCRdb kept. Clones are partly lost; checked studies trace under half to an unresolved V gene and leave the rest unexplained. The V and J calls and clone size come from that table; D and trimming were worked out from the DNA. For this sample there are about 700,000 clones; 90% to 95% appear just once. The ten largest clones take up approximately 22% of the sample.

Spanning cysteine to phenylalanine, the CDR3 consists of 16 amino acids. CDR3 DNA is the only sequence kept; it has 48 bases, read in frame from the first base. In the germline V gene, CDR1 corresponds to SGHTS and CDR2 to YDEGEE. Cut back by 2 bases and 5 bases, the V and J ends lie 19 bases apart. Notes on this clone: Which antigen it targets is not known. The record has no base qualities; no much larger clone is one base away.

CD8 naive samples were obtained by positive selection for CCR7 among CD45RO-negative cells, yielding a CD45RA+CCR7+ population from which TemRA cells were excluded. The donors were healthy, HIV-negative adults with no recently reported acute infections or vaccinations. Every donor was a Caucasian adult residing in Nashville, Tennessee, USA. Blood was obtained by leukapheresis, after which PBMCs were separated by Ficoll-Histopaque density gradient centrifugation and cryopreserved in liquid nitrogen vapor phase. Analytical flow cytometry was used to check the purity and quantity of each magnetically sorted T cell population. Genomic DNA was isolated from each sorted fraction and quantified by UV absorbance on a Nanodrop 2000c.

The specimen sequenced was naive CD8+ T cells sorted from blood. The label giving this sample's cell subset or site can be read as: CD45RA+CCR7+. The rearrangement combines TRBV5-8 with TRBJ1-1; the D gene is perhaps TRBD1, on 6 matching bases. This receptor was obtained from a man aged 30 to 45 in good health. The sequence in DNA is TGTGCCAGCAGCTTCCCTGGAGCGGGGACATCTACTGAAGCTTTCTTT. This yields the protein CASSFPGAGTSTEAFF. Reference TRBV5-8 and TRBJ1-1 proteins supply the regions before and after the CDR3; the full variable domain is: EAGVTQSPTHLIKTRGQQATLRCSPISGHTSVYWYQQALGLGLQFLLWYDEGEERNRGNFPPRFSGRQFPNYSSELNVNALELEDSALYLCASSFPGAGTSTEAFFGQGTRLTVV.